These T cell receptor beta chains were read from a single sample in a study of shared clonotypes between healthy human individuals. Only in-frame clones appear in the TCRdb table, and some are missing; sequencing was by immunoSEQ multiplex PCR. The table records roughly 1 million clones, 60% to 80% of them present only once. Sequencing was done on a sample of memory CD4+ T cells sorted from blood. The receptors were sampled from a man aged 18 to 29 in good health. Both conserved end residues are part of each CDR3. The D gene is left open where the match is weak.

d_gene | j_gene | v_gene | CDR3aa
. | TRBJ1-4 | TRBV28 | CASSLPKGGKLFF
. | TRBJ1-6 | TRBV11-2 | CASSLVTGSYNSPLHF
. | TRBJ2-7 | TRBV27 | CASSLAPLSEQYF
. | TRBJ1-5 | TRBV9 | CASSVEGSGNQPQHF
. | TRBJ1-6 | TRBV27 | CASSSRGYYNSPLHF
. | TRBJ2-7 | TRBV7-9 | CASSLAVGDYPYEQYF
. | TRBJ1-2 | TRBV18 | CASSPDKASNYGYTF
TRBD2 | TRBJ2-2 | TRBV2 | CASREGLAGANTGELFF
. | TRBJ2-3 | TRBV5-1 | CASSLTHTDTQYF
TRBD1 | TRBJ1-4 | TRBV19 | CASMVGTANNEKLFF
. | TRBJ1-4 | TRBV4-2 | CASSQEERRTEKLFF
. | TRBJ2-7 | TRBV11-2 | CASSLVFGANEQYF
. | TRBJ2-3 | TRBV2 | CATGGRPSTDTQYF
TRBD2 | TRBJ2-2 | TRBV30 | CAWTSGGGTGELFF
TRBD1 | TRBJ1-1 | TRBV5-6 | CASSLRDSETEAFF
TRBD2 | TRBJ2-5 | TRBV4-1 | CASSRPSGKETQYF
TRBD2 | TRBJ2-1 | TRBV9 | CASSTRPAGGSDNEQFF
. | TRBJ1-1 | TRBV18 | CASAKQDNTEAFF
. | TRBJ1-1 | TRBV6-6 | CASRGGRTNTEAFF
. | TRBJ2-1 | TRBV11-2 | CASRELGEQFF
TRBD2 | TRBJ2-2 | TRBV5-4 | CASSFAGVGTGELFF
. | TRBJ2-2 | TRBV6-1 | CASSVGFNTGELFF
TRBD1 | TRBJ1-5 | TRBV2 | CASSPGTGGNQPQHF
. | TRBJ2-3 | TRBV18 | CASSPVGGITDTQYF
TRBD2 | TRBJ2-7 | TRBV11-2 | CASSFRGGYEQYF
. | TRBJ2-7 | TRBV18 | CASSPPGPSSYEQYF
. | TRBJ2-2 | TRBV7-3 | CASSSVNTGELFF
. | TRBJ2-7 | TRBV10-3 | CAISDGGGSRQSYEQYF
TRBD1 | TRBJ2-7 | TRBV2 | CASSTDRGLSYEQYF
. | TRBJ2-1 | TRBV7-9 | CAKADDNNEQFF
. | TRBJ2-3 | TRBV7-3 | CASSLMPGGASTDTQYF
. | TRBJ1-5 | TRBV7-9 | CASSQEENQPQHF
TRBD1 | TRBJ1-3 | TRBV6-5 | CASRTGSGNTIYF
. | TRBJ2-1 | TRBV5-1 | CASSDGFYNEQFF
TRBD1 | TRBJ2-7 | TRBV7-6 | CASSPTPQGAYEQYF
. | TRBJ1-3 | TRBV5-1 | CASSYLGESGNTIYF
TRBD1 | TRBJ1-1 | TRBV19 | CASSIQWTGNTEAFF
. | TRBJ2-5 | TRBV29-1 | CSASGTKETQYF
. | TRBJ2-1 | TRBV9 | CASSVAPSSLEQFF
TRBD1 | TRBJ1-6 | TRBV10-1 | CASRDTGENSPLHF
TRBD1 | TRBJ2-7 | TRBV9 | CASSAGQARSYEQYF
TRBD2 | TRBJ2-7 | TRBV23-1 | CASSQGQIAGDLVYEQYF
. | TRBJ1-5 | TRBV6-5 | CASISRSGGPQHF
. | TRBJ2-6 | TRBV10-2 | CASSGVGGGANVLTF
TRBD1 | TRBJ2-7 | TRBV11-2 | CASSRDRVGYEQYF